This T cell receptor (beta chain) was sequenced during a study of blood T cell repertoires in COVID-19. On the study more broadly: Both acute and convalescent COVID-19 samples were obtained from the United States, Italy and Spain.

The assay was immunoSEQ multiplex PCR, and TCRdb's table has in-frame clones only and misses some. The sample includes about 200,000 clones, about four fifths of them seen just once. This CDR3 comprises 15 residues. V gave up 4 bases and J gave up 7 bases; unmatched junction bases: 7. Germline CDR1 SGHKS, CDR2 YYEKEE (reference sequence). The specimen sequenced was peripheral blood. The TCR sequence derives from a woman in her sixties with COVID-19, enrolled during active disease. The J gene is TRBJ1-5, the V gene TRBV5-5; 11 positions agree with TRBD1. CDR3 sequence (DNA): TGTGCCAGCAGCCCGGGACAGGGGGTGGAACAGCCCCAGCATTTT. Protein product: CASSPGQGVEQPQHF.